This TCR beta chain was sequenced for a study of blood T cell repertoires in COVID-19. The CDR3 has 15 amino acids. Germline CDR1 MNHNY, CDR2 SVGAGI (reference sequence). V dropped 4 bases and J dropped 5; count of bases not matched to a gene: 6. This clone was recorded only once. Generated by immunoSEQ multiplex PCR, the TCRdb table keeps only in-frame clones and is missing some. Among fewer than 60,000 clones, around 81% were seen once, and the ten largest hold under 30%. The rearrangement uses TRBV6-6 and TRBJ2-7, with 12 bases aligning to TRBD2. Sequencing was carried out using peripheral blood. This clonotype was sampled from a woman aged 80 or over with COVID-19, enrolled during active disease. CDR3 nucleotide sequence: TGTGCCAGCAGTTGGGCTAGCGGGAGGGAGCACGAGCAGTACTTC. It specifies CASSWASGREHEQYF.